The rows below give T cell receptor beta chains drawn from one sample of a study of blood T cell repertoires in COVID-19. The assay was immunoSEQ multiplex PCR, and TCRdb's table has in-frame clones only and misses some. The sample yields approximately 92,000 clones, roughly 80% seen once. Sequencing used peripheral blood. Every receptor here comes from a man aged 50 to 59 with acute or convalescent COVID-19. Each CDR3 is given with its conserved first and last residue. D genes are given only for firm matches. Clone size is given for some rows only: seen once, a few or many times, or a class if the clone is expanded.

clone_size: -
j_call: TRBJ2-4
v_call: TRBV14
d_call: TRBD2
cdr3_nt: TGTGCCAGCAGCCAAGCCGAAGGTAGCGGGACCAAAAACATTCAGTACTTC
cdr3_aa: CASSQAEGSGTKNIQYF

clone_size: once
j_call: TRBJ1-5
v_call: TRBV2
d_call: -
cdr3_nt: TGTGCCAGCAGTGGAGGAGGGGATCAGCCCCAGCATTTT
cdr3_aa: CASSGGGDQPQHF

clone_size: -
j_call: TRBJ2-7
v_call: TRBV4-3
d_call: -
cdr3_nt: TGCGCCAGCAGCCAAGTGGGGGCCCACGAGCAGTACTTC
cdr3_aa: CASSQVGAHEQYF

clone_size: -
j_call: TRBJ2-2
v_call: TRBV12-5
d_call: -
cdr3_nt: TGTGCTAGTGGTCCGGGAGAATATGCCACCGGGGAGCTGTTTTTT
cdr3_aa: CASGPGEYATGELFF

clone_size: once
j_call: TRBJ1-2
v_call: TRBV11-2
d_call: -
cdr3_nt: TGTGCCAGTTTTGGCGGGGACTATGGCTACACCTTC
cdr3_aa: CASFGGDYGYTF

clone_size: -
j_call: TRBJ1-1
v_call: TRBV10-3
d_call: TRBD1
cdr3_nt: TGTGCCACCCTACGGACAGGGTCGGTCACTGAAGCTTTCTTT
cdr3_aa: CATLRTGSVTEAFF

clone_size: -
j_call: TRBJ1-2
v_call: TRBV5-4
d_call: TRBD1
cdr3_nt: TGTGCCAGCAGCTTGGACAGGGGGCGGATCTATGGCTACACCTTC
cdr3_aa: CASSLDRGRIYGYTF

clone_size: -
j_call: TRBJ1-1
v_call: TRBV6-6
d_call: TRBD1
cdr3_nt: TGTGCCAGCAGTTACTCGGACAGGCAGAACACTGAAGCTTTCTTT
cdr3_aa: CASSYSDRQNTEAFF

clone_size: few
j_call: TRBJ1-2
v_call: TRBV6-5
d_call: TRBD1
cdr3_nt: TGTGCCAGCAGTTCCCCGAACAGGGGCTATGGCTACACCTTC
cdr3_aa: CASSSPNRGYGYTF

clone_size: -
j_call: TRBJ2-1
v_call: TRBV4-1
d_call: TRBD2
cdr3_nt: TGCGCCAGCAGCCAAGACCCCAGCGGGGCCGGCAATGAGCAGTTCTTC
cdr3_aa: CASSQDPSGAGNEQFF

clone_size: once
j_call: TRBJ2-7
v_call: TRBV3-1/TRBV3-2
d_call: TRBD2
cdr3_nt: TGTGCCAGCAGCCAAGATCGAGGCGGGGGGGCCAGGTACGAGCAGTACTTC
cdr3_aa: CASSQDRGGGARYEQYF

clone_size: -
j_call: TRBJ2-7
v_call: TRBV2
d_call: -
cdr3_nt: TGTGCCAGCAGTGATCCCAGGGGCCGGGAGCAGTACTTC
cdr3_aa: CASSDPRGREQYF

clone_size: -
j_call: TRBJ2-7
v_call: TRBV7-2
d_call: -
cdr3_nt: TGTGCCAGCAGCTTAGAGGCTAGCGTTCCCTACGAGCAGTACTTC
cdr3_aa: CASSLEASVPYEQYF

clone_size: -
j_call: TRBJ2-1
v_call: TRBV7-8
d_call: TRBD1
cdr3_nt: TGTGCCAGCAGCCCGCAGGGGGTGGGGCAGTTCTTC
cdr3_aa: CASSPQGVGQFF

clone_size: -
j_call: TRBJ1-1
v_call: TRBV5-1
d_call: -
cdr3_nt: TGCGCCAGCAGCTTGAGGGCCCAGGGGCGTGACACTGAAGCTTTCTTT
cdr3_aa: CASSLRAQGRDTEAFF

clone_size: once
j_call: TRBJ2-1
v_call: TRBV5-1
d_call: -
cdr3_nt: TGCGCCAGCAGCTTCGGAAGGCCGCGGGAAGATGAGCAGTTCTTC
cdr3_aa: CASSFGRPREDEQFF

clone_size: -
j_call: TRBJ2-5
v_call: TRBV5-8
d_call: -
cdr3_nt: TGTGCCAGCAGCTTGAACAGGCAAGAGACCCAGTACTTC
cdr3_aa: CASSLNRQETQYF

clone_size: -
j_call: TRBJ2-1
v_call: TRBV27
d_call: TRBD2
cdr3_nt: TGTGCCGCCTGGCCGGCGGGAGTTGGCGATGAGCAGTTCTTC
cdr3_aa: CAAWPAGVGDEQFF

clone_size: -
j_call: TRBJ2-3
v_call: TRBV7-2
d_call: TRBD2
cdr3_nt: TGTGCCAGCAGCTTAGCCGGGGGGAGGGCAGATACGCAGTATTTT
cdr3_aa: CASSLAGGRADTQYF

clone_size: -
j_call: TRBJ1-1
v_call: TRBV11-2
d_call: -
cdr3_nt: TGTGCCAGCAGCTCACAGGGACCGAACACTGAAGCTTTCTTT
cdr3_aa: CASSSQGPNTEAFF

clone_size: -
j_call: TRBJ1-1
v_call: TRBV19
d_call: TRBD1
cdr3_nt: TGTGCCAGTAGTGCAAAGACAGGGGGAAACACTGAAGCTTTCTTT
cdr3_aa: CASSAKTGGNTEAFF

clone_size: -
j_call: TRBJ2-7
v_call: TRBV10-3
d_call: -
cdr3_nt: TGTGCCATCAGTGAGTTCAGGGCCAGCTCCTACGAGCAGTACTTC
cdr3_aa: CAISEFRASSYEQYF

clone_size: -
j_call: TRBJ1-4
v_call: TRBV6-1
d_call: -
cdr3_nt: TGTGCCAGCAGTGAAGCTGGGGGAGGGTCTAATGAAAAACTGTTTTTT
cdr3_aa: CASSEAGGGSNEKLFF

clone_size: -
j_call: TRBJ1-5
v_call: TRBV19
d_call: TRBD1
cdr3_nt: TGTGCCAGCGGACAGGGGCCGGGGGTAGGACAGCCCCAGCATTTT
cdr3_aa: CASGQGPGVGQPQHF